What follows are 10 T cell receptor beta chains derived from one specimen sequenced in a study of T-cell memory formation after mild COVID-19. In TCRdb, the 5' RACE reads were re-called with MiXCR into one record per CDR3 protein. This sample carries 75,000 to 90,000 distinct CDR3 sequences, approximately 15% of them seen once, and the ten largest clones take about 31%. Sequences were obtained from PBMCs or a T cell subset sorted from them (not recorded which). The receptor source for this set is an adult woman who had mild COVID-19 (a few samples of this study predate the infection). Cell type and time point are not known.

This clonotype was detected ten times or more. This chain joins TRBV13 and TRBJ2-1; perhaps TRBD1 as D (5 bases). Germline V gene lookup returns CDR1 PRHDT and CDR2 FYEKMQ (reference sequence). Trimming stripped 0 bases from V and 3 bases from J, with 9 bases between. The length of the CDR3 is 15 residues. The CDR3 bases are TGTGCCAGCAGCTTAGGGACAGCTCTCTACAATGAGCAGTTCTTC. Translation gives CASSLGTALYNEQFF.

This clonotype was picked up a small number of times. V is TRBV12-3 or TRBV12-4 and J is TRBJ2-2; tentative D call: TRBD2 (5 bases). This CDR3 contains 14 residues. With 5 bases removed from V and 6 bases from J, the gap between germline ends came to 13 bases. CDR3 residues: CASSADYLPGELFF. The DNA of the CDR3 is TGTGCCAGCAGTGCCGACTACCTTCCCGGGGAGCTGTTTTTT.

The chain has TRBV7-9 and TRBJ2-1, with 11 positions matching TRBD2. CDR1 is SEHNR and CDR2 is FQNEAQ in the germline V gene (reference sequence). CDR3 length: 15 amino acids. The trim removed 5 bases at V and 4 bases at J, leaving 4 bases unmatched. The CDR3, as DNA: TGTGCCAGCAGCGCCCTAGCGGGGGGTTACAATGAGCAGTTCTTC. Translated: CASSALAGGYNEQFF.

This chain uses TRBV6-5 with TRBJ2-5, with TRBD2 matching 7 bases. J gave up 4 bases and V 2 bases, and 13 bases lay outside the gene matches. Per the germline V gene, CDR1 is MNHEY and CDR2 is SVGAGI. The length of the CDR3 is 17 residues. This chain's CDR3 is CASSYSGGSYVRETQYF. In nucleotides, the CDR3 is TGTGCCAGCAGTTACAGTGGCGGGAGTTATGTTAGAGAGACCCAGTACTTC.

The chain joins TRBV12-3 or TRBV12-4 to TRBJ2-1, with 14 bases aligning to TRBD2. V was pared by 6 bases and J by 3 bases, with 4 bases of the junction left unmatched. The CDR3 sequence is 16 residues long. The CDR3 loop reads CASSGTSGSLYNEQFF. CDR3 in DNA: TGTGCCAGCAGCGGGACTAGCGGGAGTCTCTACAATGAGCAGTTCTTC.

The CDR3 spells CSARVGQGAYNEQFF. In nucleotides, the CDR3 is TGCAGTGCTAGAGTCGGGCAGGGCGCCTACAATGAGCAGTTCTTC. The rearrangement joins TRBV20-1 to TRBJ2-1; D perhaps matches TRBD1 (5 bases). This CDR3 comprises 15 residues. CDR1 and CDR2 from the germline V gene are DFQATT and SNEGSKA (reference sequence). V lost 1 base, J lost 2 bases, and 12 bases lay in between.

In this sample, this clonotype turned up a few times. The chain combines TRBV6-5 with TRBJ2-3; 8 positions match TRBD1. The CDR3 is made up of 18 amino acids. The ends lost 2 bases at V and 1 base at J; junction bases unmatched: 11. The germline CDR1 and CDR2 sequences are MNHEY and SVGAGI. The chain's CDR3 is CASSYTQGARGGTDTQYF. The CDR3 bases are TGTGCCAGCAGTTACACCCAGGGGGCGCGAGGGGGCACAGATACGCAGTATTTT.

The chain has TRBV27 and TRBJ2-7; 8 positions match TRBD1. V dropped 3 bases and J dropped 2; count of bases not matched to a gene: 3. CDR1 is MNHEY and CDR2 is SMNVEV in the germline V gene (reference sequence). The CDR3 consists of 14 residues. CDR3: CASSFQGAAYEQYF. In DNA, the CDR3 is TGTGCCAGCAGTTTCCAGGGGGCGGCCTACGAGCAGTACTTC.

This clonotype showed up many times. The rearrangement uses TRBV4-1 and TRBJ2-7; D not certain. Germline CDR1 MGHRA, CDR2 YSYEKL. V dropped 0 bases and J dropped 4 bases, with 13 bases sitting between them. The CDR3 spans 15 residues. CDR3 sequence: CASSQEYPLSYEQYF. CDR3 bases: TGCGCCAGCAGCCAAGAATACCCCCTCTCGTACGAGCAGTACTTC.

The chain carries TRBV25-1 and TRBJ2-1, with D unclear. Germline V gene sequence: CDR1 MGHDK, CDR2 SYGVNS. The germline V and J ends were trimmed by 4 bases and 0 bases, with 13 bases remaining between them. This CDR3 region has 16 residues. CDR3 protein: CASSAPVGLSYNEQFF. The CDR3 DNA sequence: TGTGCCAGCAGTGCACCGGTCGGGCTCTCCTACAATGAGCAGTTCTTC. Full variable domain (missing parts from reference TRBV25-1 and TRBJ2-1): EADIYQTPRYLVIGTGKKITLECSQTMGHDKMYWYQQDPGMELHLIHYSYGVNSTEKGDLSSESTVSRIRTEHFPLTLESARPSHTSQYLCASSAPVGLSYNEQFFGPGTRLTVL.